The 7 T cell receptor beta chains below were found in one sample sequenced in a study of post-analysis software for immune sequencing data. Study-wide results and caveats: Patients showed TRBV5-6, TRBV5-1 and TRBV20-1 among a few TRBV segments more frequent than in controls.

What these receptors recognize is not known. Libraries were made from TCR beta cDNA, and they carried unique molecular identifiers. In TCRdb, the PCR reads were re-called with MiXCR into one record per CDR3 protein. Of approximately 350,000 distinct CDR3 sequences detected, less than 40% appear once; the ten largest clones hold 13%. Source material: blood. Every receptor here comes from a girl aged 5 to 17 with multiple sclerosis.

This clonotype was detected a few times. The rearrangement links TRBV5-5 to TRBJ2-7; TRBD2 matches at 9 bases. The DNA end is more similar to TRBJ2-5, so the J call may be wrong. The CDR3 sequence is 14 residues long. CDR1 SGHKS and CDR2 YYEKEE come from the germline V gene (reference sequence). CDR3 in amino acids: CASRIGTSSETQYF. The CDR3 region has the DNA TGTGCCAGCAGAATCGGGACTAGCAGCGAGACCCAGTACTTC.

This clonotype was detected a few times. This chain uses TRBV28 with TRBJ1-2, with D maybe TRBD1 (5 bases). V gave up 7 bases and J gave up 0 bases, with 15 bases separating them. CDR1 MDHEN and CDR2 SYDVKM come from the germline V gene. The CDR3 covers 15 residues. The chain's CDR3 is CASKRGSTTNYGYTF. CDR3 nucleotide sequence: TGTGCCAGCAAAAGGGGCAGTACTACTAACTATGGCTACACCTTC.

The CDR3 DNA reads as TGTGCCAGCAGACTCTCGGGGGGCGACAATGAGCAGTTCTTC. It specifies CASRLSGGDNEQFF. The chain links TRBV3-1 to TRBJ2-1; D possibly corresponds to TRBD2 (7 bases). Germline V gives CDR1 LGHDT, CDR2 YNNKEL (reference sequence). Trimming cost V 6 bases and J 5 bases, with 14 bases left between them. The CDR3 covers 14 residues.

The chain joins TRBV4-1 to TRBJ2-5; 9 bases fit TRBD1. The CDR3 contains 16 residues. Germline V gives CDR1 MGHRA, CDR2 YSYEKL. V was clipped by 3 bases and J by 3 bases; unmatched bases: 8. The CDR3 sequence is CASSQTVGQGKETQYF. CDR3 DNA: TGCGCCAGCAGCCAGACCGTAGGACAGGGGAAAGAGACCCAGTACTTC.

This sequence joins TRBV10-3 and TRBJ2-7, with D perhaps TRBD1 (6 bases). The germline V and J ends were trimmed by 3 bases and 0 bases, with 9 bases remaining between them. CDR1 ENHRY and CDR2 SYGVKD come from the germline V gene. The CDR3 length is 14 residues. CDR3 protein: CAISDRGGSYEQYF. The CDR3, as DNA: TGTGCCATCAGTGACAGGGGTGGCTCCTACGAGCAGTACTTC.

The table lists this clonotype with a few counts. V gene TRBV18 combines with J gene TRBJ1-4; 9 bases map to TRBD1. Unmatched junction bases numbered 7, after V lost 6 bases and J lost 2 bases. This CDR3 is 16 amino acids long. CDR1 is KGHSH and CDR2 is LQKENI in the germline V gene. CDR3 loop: CASSPGQGMTNEKLFF. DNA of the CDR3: TGTGCCAGCTCCCCAGGACAGGGGATGACTAATGAAAAACTGTTTTTT.

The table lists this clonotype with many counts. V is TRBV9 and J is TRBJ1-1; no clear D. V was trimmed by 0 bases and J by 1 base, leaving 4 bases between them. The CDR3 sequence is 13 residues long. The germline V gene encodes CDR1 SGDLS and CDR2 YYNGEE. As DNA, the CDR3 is TGTGCCAGCAGCGTAGGATGGAACACTGAAGCTTTCTTT. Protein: CASSVGWNTEAFF. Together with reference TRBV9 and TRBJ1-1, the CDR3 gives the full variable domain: DSGVTQTPKHLITATGQRVTLRCSPRSGDLSVYWYQQSLDQGLQFLIQYYNGEERAKGNILERFSAQQFPDLHSELNLSSLELGDSALYFCASSVGWNTEAFFGQGTRLTVV.